The 19 T cell receptor beta chains presented below share a single source sample, sequenced in a study of shared clonotypes between healthy human individuals. Naivety among CD8 cells was defined by CD45RO negativity and positive CCR7 selection, thereby excluding terminally differentiated effector memory CD45RA+ cells. Sequencing used immunoSEQ multiplex PCR; TCRdb keeps in-frame clones, though not all of them. Of approximately 2,200,000 clones in the sample, around 93% were seen once. Sequencing used naive CD8+ T cells from PBMCs. These receptors came from a man between 18 and 35 years old in good health. Some clones in this sample may be carry-over from other donors' samples.

The chain has TRBV4-1 and TRBJ2-6, with TRBD1 as a possible D gene (7 bases). CDR3 length equals 19 residues. V lost 1 base to trimming and J lost 0 bases, with 16 bases between them. Germline loops: CDR1 MGHRA, CDR2 YSYEKL. The CDR3 sequence: CASSQATSGGPSGANVLTF. DNA for the CDR3: TGCGCCAGCAGCCAAGCCACCTCAGGGGGGCCCTCTGGGGCCAACGTCCTGACTTTC.

This sequence joins TRBV28 and TRBJ2-7; D gene uncertain. Per the germline V gene, CDR1 is MDHEN and CDR2 is SYDVKM. The CDR3 has 13 amino acids. With 0 bases removed from V and 3 bases from J, the gap between germline ends came to 6 bases. CDR3 sequence: CASSLWDDYEQYF. The DNA of the CDR3 is TGTGCCAGCAGTTTATGGGACGACTACGAGCAGTACTTC.

The chain's CDR3 is CASSLTTEGWGSYNEQFF. The CDR3 nucleotides are TGTGCCAGCAGCCTAACGACCGAAGGGTGGGGTTCCTACAATGAGCAGTTCTTC. The chain links TRBV11-2 to TRBJ2-1; D remains unclear. With 5 bases removed from V and 1 base from J, the gap between germline ends came to 21 bases. This CDR3 region has 18 residues. Germline V gene data show CDR1 as SGHAT and CDR2 as FQNNGV. Full variable domain (outside the CDR3, taken from reference TRBV11-2 and TRBJ2-1): EAGVAQSPRYKIIEKRQSVAFWCNPISGHATLYWYQQILGQGPKLLIQFQNNGVVDDSQLPKDRFSAERLKGVDSTLKIQPAKLEDSAVYLCASSLTTEGWGSYNEQFFGPGTRLTVL.

As regards this clone: Additional DNA sequences in this sample encode the identical CDR3. The chain carries TRBV28 and TRBJ2-5; maybe TRBD2 (6 bases). This CDR3 contains 14 residues. V was cut by 3 bases and J by 2 bases, with 10 bases left in between. Germline V CDR1 and CDR2: MDHEN, SYDVKM. CDR3 in amino acids: CASSFAGTQETQYF. The DNA of the CDR3 is TGTGCCAGCAGTTTTGCAGGGACTCAAGAGACCCAGTACTTC.

V gene TRBV6-5 combines with J gene TRBJ2-2; D may correspond to TRBD1 or TRBD2 (5 bases each). Germline V lookup: CDR1 MNHEY, CDR2 SVGAGI. Trimming cost V 8 bases and J 4 bases, with 14 bases left between them. This CDR3 is 14 amino acids long. CDR3 region: CASGTLSGTGELFF. The CDR3 DNA is TGTGCCAGCGGGACCCTCTCGGGCACCGGGGAGCTGTTTTTT.

The rearrangement links TRBV29-1 to TRBJ2-3, with D possibly TRBD2 on 5 matching bases. V was pared by 0 bases and J by 0 bases, with 13 bases between. The CDR3 totals 16 residues. Germline CDR1 SQVTM, CDR2 ANQGSEA. This chain's CDR3 is CSVEDSGWGSTDTQYF. The CDR3 bases are TGCAGCGTTGAAGATTCGGGGTGGGGAAGCACAGATACGCAGTATTTT.

The CDR3 nucleotides are TGTGCCAGTAGTATGGGCAACTACGAGCAGTACTTC. This codes for CASSMGNYEQYF. The V and J genes are TRBV19 and TRBJ2-7; D is uncertain. The V end was cut by 3 bases, the J end by 3 bases, with 6 bases between. The CDR3 is 12 residues long. Looked up from germline, CDR1 is LNHDA and CDR2 is SQIVND (reference sequence).

This clone was seen just once. The J gene is TRBJ2-5, the V gene TRBV6-5; D may be TRBD1 or TRBD2 (6 bases each). The closer fit of TRBJ2-7 to the DNA end suggests the J call may be wrong. CDR1 MNHEY and CDR2 SVGAGI come from the germline V gene. The CDR3 extends over 15 amino acids. The CDR3: CASSYGRTAVYEQYF. CDR3 nucleotides: TGTGCCAGCAGTTACGGGAGGACAGCGGTCTACGAGCAGTACTTC.

CDR3 residues: CASSLSTGVNTEAFF. The CDR3 DNA reads TGTGCCAGCAGTTTATCTACCGGGGTGAACACTGAAGCTTTCTTT. The J gene is TRBJ1-1, the V gene TRBV28; D gene ambiguous. The CDR3 extends over 15 amino acids. The V and J ends lost 1 base and 0 bases respectively, with 9 bases between them. The germline CDR1 and CDR2 sequences are MDHEN and SYDVKM.

This clone was detected once. The J gene is TRBJ2-3, the V gene TRBV4-1; 12 nucleotides line up with TRBD2. The CDR3 sequence is 17 residues long. Per the germline V gene, CDR1 is MGHRA and CDR2 is YSYEKL. V dropped 4 bases and J dropped 2; count of bases not matched to a gene: 7. CDR3 DNA: TGCGCCAGCAGCCCTCGACTAGCGGGAGTTGTCACAGATACGCAGTATTTT. Protein: CASSPRLAGVVTDTQYF.

Turning to this clone: This same CDR3 is encoded by further DNA sequences in the sample. This chain joins TRBV27 and TRBJ2-7; maybe TRBD2 (6 bases). Germline CDR1 MNHEY, CDR2 SMNVEV (reference sequence). The CDR3 is made up of 14 amino acids. Trimming pared 5 bases from V and 2 bases from J, leaving 13 bases between. CDR3 in DNA: TGTGCCAGCAGTCTCCGCGGGGTAACCTACGAGCAGTACTTC. Translating it yields CASSLRGVTYEQYF.

V gene TRBV7-9 combines with J gene TRBJ2-5; TRBD2 might be the D (5 bases). The V and J ends lost 5 bases and 1 base respectively, with 11 bases between them. Germline lookup yields CDR1 SEHNR and CDR2 FQNEAQ (reference sequence). The CDR3 has 14 residues. This CDR3 reads CASSPVAGQETQYF. The CDR3 DNA sequence: TGTGCCAGCAGCCCCGTTGCGGGCCAAGAGACCCAGTACTTC.

The chain links TRBV9 to TRBJ2-5, with TRBD2 matching over 7 bases. V was clipped by 4 bases and J by 2 bases; unmatched bases: 8. CDR1 and CDR2 from the germline V gene are SGDLS and YYNGEE. This CDR3 is 15 amino acids long. In DNA form, the CDR3 reads TGTGCCAGCAGCCCTCGGGACTACATACAAGAGACCCAGTACTTC. Its translation: CASSPRDYIQETQYF.

The J gene is TRBJ2-7, the V gene TRBV6-5, with no clear D. Germline loops: CDR1 MNHEY, CDR2 SVGAGI. The V end lost 6 bases, the J end lost 6 bases, and 12 bases lay between the germline ends. CDR3 length: 12 amino acids. Here the CDR3 DNA reads TGTGCCAGCAGCGCCCCTTCCGCCGAGCAGTACTTC. Translating it yields CASSAPSAEQYF.

The V gene is TRBV10-3, the J gene TRBJ2-1; 7 positions match TRBD2. V lost 5 bases, J lost 9 bases, and 4 bases stayed unmatched. The germline gives CDR1 ENHRY, CDR2 SYGVKD. The CDR3 extends over 12 amino acids. The CDR3 DNA sequence: TGTGCCATCAGTTTTCCTAGCGGTGAGCAGTTCTTC. Residues: CAISFPSGEQFF.

The rearrangement uses TRBV7-8 and TRBJ1-1; D uncertain. Germline V gives CDR1 SGHVS, CDR2 FQNEAQ. The CDR3 extends over 16 amino acids. Trimming left V 2 bases short and J 0 bases short, with 13 bases between. CDR3 in amino acids: CASSLYLGRMNTEAFF. The CDR3 region has the DNA TGTGCCAGCAGCTTATATCTGGGGAGAATGAACACTGAAGCTTTCTTT.

Comment on this clone: Other DNA sequences within the sample encode an identical CDR3. The CDR3 DNA sequence: TGTGCCAGCAGTGCCGGGACTAGCGGTTACGAGCAGTACTTC. Translating gives CASSAGTSGYEQYF. This sequence joins TRBV27 and TRBJ2-7; 11 bases are a match to TRBD2. Trimming at V came to 5 bases and at J to 4 bases, leaving 4 bases not matched to a gene. The germline V gene encodes CDR1 MNHEY and CDR2 SMNVEV (reference sequence). The CDR3 length is 14 residues.

The rearrangement links TRBV9 to TRBJ2-3; 11 nucleotides align to TRBD2. The junction had 7 bases not matched to a gene; V was cut back by 4 bases and J by 0 bases. CDR1 is SGDLS, CDR2 YYNGEE, per germline. This CDR3 has 17 amino acids. The CDR3 sequence: CASSNSLAGGSTDTQYF. The CDR3 nucleotides read TGTGCCAGCAGCAATAGCCTAGCGGGGGGAAGCACAGATACGCAGTATTTT.

The chain links TRBV29-1 to TRBJ2-7; 8 nucleotides match TRBD2. Unmatched junction bases numbered 8, after V lost 7 bases and J lost 6 bases. CDR1 SQVTM and CDR2 ANQGSEA come from the germline V gene. This CDR3 is built from 12 residues. CDR3 coding DNA: TGCAGCGCTCGAGCGGGAGTAACCGAGCAGTACTTC. Protein: CSARAGVTEQYF.